This paragraph covers one T cell receptor (beta chain) sequence. What it binds is unknown. The sample originates from a study of T cell repertoires in cytomegalovirus infection. Across the study: It can be stated that public TCR beta signatures indicated CMV infection as well as a matching HLA type.

Findings and limits, study-wide: The ex vivo response showed dominance by HLA-C-restricted CMV-specific TCR beta clonotypes. The study identified carriers of CMV plus the relevant HLA from cumulative public TCR beta family frequency.

MiXCR, applied by TCRdb to the reads, yields one record per CDR3 protein. The profile shows fewer than 700,000 distinct CDR3 sequences, roughly a quarter of them singletons. After removal of 2 bases from V and 1 base from J, the junction contained 9 bases not matched to a gene. The CDR3 sequence is 19 residues long. In germline, CDR1 is SGHDN, CDR2 FVKESK. The sample comprised CD8+ T cells from PBMCs. The rearrangement uses TRBV14 and TRBJ2-3; TRBD2 agrees at 13 bases. The receptor's source is a human donor in good health (CMV status not recorded). Some clones in this sample may be carry-over from other donors' samples. In DNA, the CDR3 is TGTGCCAGCAGCCAACCCTGGACTAGCGGGGGAAGGGGCACAGATACGCAGTATTTT. Encoded protein: CASSQPWTSGGRGTDTQYF. Full variable domain (outside the CDR3, taken from reference TRBV14 and TRBJ2-3): EAGVTQFPSHSVIEKGQTVTLRCDPISGHDNLYWYRRVMGKEIKFLLHFVKESKQDESGMPNNRFLAERTGGTYSTLKVQPAELEDSGVYFCASSQPWTSGGRGTDTQYFGPGTRLTVL.